The source of this TCR beta chain is a study of OX40 agonist ivuxolimab in advanced cancers. V was clipped by 10 bases and J by 3 bases; unmatched bases: 12. CDR3 length: 16 amino acids. CDR1 and CDR2 (germline): SGHVS, FQNEAQ. Assay: immunoSEQ multiplex PCR; the TCRdb copy retains only in-frame clones and omits some. The sample includes about 100,000 clones, less than 95% of them seen just once. The gene calls are TRBV7-8 and TRBJ1-2; TRBD1 matches at 12 bases. The sequences come from CD4+ or CD8+ T cells sorted from blood, collected in a trial of the OX40 agonist ivuxolimab. The origin of this receptor is an adult with an advanced solid tumor such as melanoma, head and neck, liver or kidney cancer. CDR3 in DNA: TGTGCCACAAAAAGGGACAGGGGGCGCAGGTACTATGGCTACACCTTC. Translated, it gives CATKRDRGRRYYGYTF.